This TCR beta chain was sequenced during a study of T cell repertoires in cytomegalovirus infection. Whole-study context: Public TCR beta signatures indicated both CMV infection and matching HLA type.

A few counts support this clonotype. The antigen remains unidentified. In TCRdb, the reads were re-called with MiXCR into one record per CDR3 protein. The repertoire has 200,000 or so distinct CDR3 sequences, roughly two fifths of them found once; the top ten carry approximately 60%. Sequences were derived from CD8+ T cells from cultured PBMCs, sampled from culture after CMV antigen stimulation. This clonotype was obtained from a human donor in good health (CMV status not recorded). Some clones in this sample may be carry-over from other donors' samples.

The CDR3 DNA follows: TGTGCCAGCAGCTTAGATATCGGTTCCGCCAAAAACATTCAGTACTTC. Residues: CASSLDIGSAKNIQYF. The rearrangement links TRBV7-2 to TRBJ2-4, with D unclear. CDR3 length equals 16 residues. Germline V CDR1 and CDR2: SGHTA, FQGNSA. The germline V and J ends were trimmed by 1 base and 1 base, with 11 bases remaining between them.